This T cell receptor beta chain was captured by sequencing in a study of T-cell reconstitution after alpha-beta-depleted transplantation in children. This clonotype was seen many times. Its antigen is not identified. Study results and caveats: One year after transplant, T-cell counts and diversity came mostly from newly produced T cells. Expanded graft clones, several hundred of them, were reportedly the source of alpha-beta T cells about two months after transplant.

It was with unique molecular identifiers that the TCRbeta library was prepared. In TCRdb, the PCR reads were re-called with MiXCR into one record per CDR3 protein. The data hold about 200,000 distinct CDR3 sequences, with about 6.6% observed a single time. The junction had 12 bases not matched to a gene; V was cut back by 7 bases and J by 4 bases. CDR1 is MDHEN, CDR2 SYDVKM, per germline. This CDR3 comprises 15 residues. The chain employs TRBV28 and TRBJ2-7, with 8 nucleotides matching TRBD1. The clonotype originates from a boy younger than 10 with acute lymphoblastic leukemia, due to receive a stem cell transplant. Sequencing used PBMCs, obtained before TCRalphabeta/CD19-depleted stem cell transplant. The CDR3 DNA follows: TGTGCCAGCACCGACTCCGGGACAGGAGGATACGAGCAGTACTTC. This encodes CASTDSGTGGYEQYF.